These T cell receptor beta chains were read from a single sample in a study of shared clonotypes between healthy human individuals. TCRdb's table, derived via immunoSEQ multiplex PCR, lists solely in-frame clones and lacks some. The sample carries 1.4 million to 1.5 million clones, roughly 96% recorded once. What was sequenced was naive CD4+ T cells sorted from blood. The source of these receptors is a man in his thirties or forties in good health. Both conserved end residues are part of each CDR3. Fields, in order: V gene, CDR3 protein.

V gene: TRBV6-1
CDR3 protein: CASRLALNNEQFF

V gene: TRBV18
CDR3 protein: CASSPLRDHNQPQHF

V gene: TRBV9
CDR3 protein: CASSPRLAGGNEQFF

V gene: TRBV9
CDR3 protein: CASSVATEFNYGYTF

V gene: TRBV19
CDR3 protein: CASSTPGNQPQHF

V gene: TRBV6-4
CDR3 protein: CASSDSASGSQNEQFF

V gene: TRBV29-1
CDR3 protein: CSGQRLYNEQFF

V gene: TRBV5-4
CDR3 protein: CASSGTGGAKNIQYF

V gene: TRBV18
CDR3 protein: CASSPPGRGNEKLFF

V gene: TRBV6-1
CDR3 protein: CASSEYRGRLSSTDTQYF

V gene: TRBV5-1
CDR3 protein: CASRPPDSYNEQFF

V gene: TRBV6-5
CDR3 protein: CASSYRSGSSPDTQYF

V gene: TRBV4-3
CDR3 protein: CASSQDRWGLPYEQYF

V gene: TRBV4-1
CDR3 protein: CASSQLSGRGHNEQFF

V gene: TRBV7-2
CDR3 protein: CASSLTAPGEKLFF

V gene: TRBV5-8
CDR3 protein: CASSLGTRRVYEQYF

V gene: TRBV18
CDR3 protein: CASFRGANYGYTF

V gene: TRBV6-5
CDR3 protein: CASSYSTRTYEQYF

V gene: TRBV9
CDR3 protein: CASSVTAGGRTDTQYF

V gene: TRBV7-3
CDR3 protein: CASSLRGGFSYEQYF

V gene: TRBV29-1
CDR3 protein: CSVNFLGETQYF

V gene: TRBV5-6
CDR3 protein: CASSPGQGHDTQYF

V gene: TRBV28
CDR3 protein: CASSLVGHEQFF

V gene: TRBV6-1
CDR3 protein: CASSVGTGSLSTDTQYF

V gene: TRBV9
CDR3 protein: CASSVGSLLNTEAFF

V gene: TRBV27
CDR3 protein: CASSSWTGSSYEQYF

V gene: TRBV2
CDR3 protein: CASSRGGGSNQPQHF

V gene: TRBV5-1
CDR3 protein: CASSFGQGVNIQYF

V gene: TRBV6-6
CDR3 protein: CASSWDRPPYEQYF